The T cell receptor (beta chain) under discussion was sequenced for a study of blood T cells in healthy people across ages. A second PCR, run for about 6 to 12 cycles, used a sample-barcoded 5' primer plus a J-beta primer mix. Via MiXCR, TCRdb re-called the 5' RACE reads, giving one row per CDR3 protein. The top ten hold over 20% of the sample, which has about 970,000 distinct CDR3 sequences, roughly half seen once. CDR1 LGHNA and CDR2 YNFKEQ come from the germline V gene. The CDR3 length is 15 residues. Germline trimming cut 4 bases from V and 2 bases from J; bases unmatched to any gene: 7. No fewer than 6.5 million PBMCs went into each sample.

The TCR originated in a woman aged 60 to 75 in good health. The sample taken for sequencing was blood. The genes are TRBV4-2 and TRBJ2-7, with 8 bases that match TRBD1. CDR3 in amino acids: CASSPTGVSAYEQYF. CDR3 sequence (DNA): TGTGCCAGCAGCCCGACAGGGGTGAGCGCCTACGAGCAGTACTTC.